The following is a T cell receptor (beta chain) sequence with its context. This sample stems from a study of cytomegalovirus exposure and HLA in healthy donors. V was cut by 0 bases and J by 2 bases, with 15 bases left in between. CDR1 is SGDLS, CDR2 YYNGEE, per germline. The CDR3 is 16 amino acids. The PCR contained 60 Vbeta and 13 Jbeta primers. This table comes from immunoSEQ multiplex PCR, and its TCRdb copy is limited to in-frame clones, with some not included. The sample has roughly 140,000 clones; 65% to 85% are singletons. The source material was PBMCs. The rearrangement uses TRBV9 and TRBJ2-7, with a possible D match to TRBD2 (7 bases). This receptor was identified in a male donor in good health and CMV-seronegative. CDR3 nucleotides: TGTGCCAGCAGCGTAGGGGGGCTAGCGGCCACCTACGAGCAGTACTTC. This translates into CASSVGGLAATYEQYF.